The sequence of this T cell receptor beta chain was determined in a study of beta chain features in type 1 diabetes. Study in general: Patients shared similar age, gender and cell yields with healthy donors. Study observations and caveats: PCR may have favored shorter templates equally in patients and controls. Individuals with type 1 diabetes displayed fewer insertions and more deletions at VDJ junctions.

Concerning this clone itself: The antigen is undetermined.

The CDR3 extends over 11 amino acids. The germline V gene has CDR1 SNHLY and CDR2 FYNNEI. The ends lost 7 bases at V and 11 bases at J; junction bases unmatched: 5. cDNA synthesis used the whole RNA isolate, giving expressed TCRB sequences. Clones were read by immunoSEQ multiplex PCR, and TCRdb kept only the in-frame ones, dropping some. Of hundreds of thousands of clones in the sample, about 30% were seen once. V usage is TRBV2 and J usage is TRBJ2-3; the match to TRBD1 covers 8 bases. Sequencing input: naive CD4+ T cells from blood. The origin of this receptor is a man aged 18 to 30 in good health. The CDR3 is CASTRTGMQYF. Written as DNA, the CDR3 is TGTGCCAGCACCCGGACAGGGATGCAGTATTTT.